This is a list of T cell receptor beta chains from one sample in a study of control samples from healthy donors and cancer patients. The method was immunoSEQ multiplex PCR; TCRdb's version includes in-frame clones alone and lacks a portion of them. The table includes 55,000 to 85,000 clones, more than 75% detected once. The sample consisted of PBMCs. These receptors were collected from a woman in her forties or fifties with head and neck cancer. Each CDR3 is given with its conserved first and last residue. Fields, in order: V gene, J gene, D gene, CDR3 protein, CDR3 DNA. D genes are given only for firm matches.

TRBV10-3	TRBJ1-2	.	CAISEQGGAVDYGYTF	TGTGCCATCAGTGAGCAAGGAGGGGCGGTGGACTATGGCTACACCTTC
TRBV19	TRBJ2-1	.	CASSIGRTDVDDEQFF	TGTGCCAGTAGTATAGGTAGGACGGACGTGGACGATGAGCAGTTCTTC
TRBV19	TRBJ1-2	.	CASSTADSYGYTF	TGTGCCAGTAGTACCGCTGACAGCTATGGCTACACCTTC
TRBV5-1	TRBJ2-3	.	CASSLDMDGTQYF	TGCGCCAGCAGCTTGGATATGGACGGTACGCAGTATTTT
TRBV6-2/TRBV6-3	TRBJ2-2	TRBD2	CASSYSLLAGELFF	TGTGCCAGCAGTTACTCCCTACTAGCGGGGGAGCTGTTTTTT
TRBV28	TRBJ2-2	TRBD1	CASSPPGQDTGELFF	TGTGCCAGCAGTCCCCCGGGACAGGACACCGGGGAGCTGTTTTTT
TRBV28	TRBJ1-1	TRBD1	CAIQTQGGSMNTEAFF	TGTGCCATCCAAACACAGGGGGGGTCGATGAACACTGAAGCTTTCTTT
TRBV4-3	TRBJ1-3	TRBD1	CASSQGIGGAVGNTIYF	TGCGCCAGCAGCCAAGGAATAGGGGGCGCCGTTGGAAACACCATATATTTT
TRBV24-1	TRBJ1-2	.	CATSLGGSYGYTF	TGTGCCACCTCCCTTGGGGGGAGCTATGGCTACACCTTC
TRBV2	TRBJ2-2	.	CASKVSANTGELFF	TGTGCCAGCAAGGTCAGCGCGAACACCGGGGAGCTGTTTTTT
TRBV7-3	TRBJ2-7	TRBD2	CASSISGGGYEQYF	TGTGCCAGCAGCATTAGCGGGGGAGGATACGAGCAGTACTTC
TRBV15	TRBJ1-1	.	CATSTDRWNTEAFF	TGTGCCACCAGCACCGACAGGTGGAACACTGAAGCTTTCTTT
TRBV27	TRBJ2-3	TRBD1	CASSLWQGAADTQYF	TGTGCCAGCAGTTTGTGGCAGGGGGCGGCAGATACGCAGTATTTT
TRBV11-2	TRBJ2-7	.	CASSLVPGKKSYEQYF	TGTGCCAGCAGCTTAGTACCGGGGAAAAAATCCTACGAGCAGTACTTC
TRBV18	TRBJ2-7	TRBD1	CASSPTPPGQGAEQYF	TGTGCCAGCTCACCAACCCCTCCGGGACAGGGGGCTGAGCAGTACTTC